The sequence of this T cell receptor (beta chain) was determined in a study of long-term antiretroviral therapy in people with HIV. Study-wide findings and caveats: The study collected blood between about 2003 and 2017, possibly under older ART regimens. Pre-ART clonal expansion yielded clones that dominated the repertoire at all time points. Even long-term ART left TRB diversity below transplant donor controls, despite gains.

Trimming took off 4 bases at V and 6 bases at J, with 17 bases between the two ends. Germline CDR1 and CDR2: SGDLS and YYNGEE. The CDR3 totals 15 residues. Points on this clone: No antigen is known for it.

They ran version v3.0 of the immunoSEQ assay at survey level. Assay: immunoSEQ multiplex PCR; the TCRdb copy retains only in-frame clones and omits some. The table lists approximately 35,000 clones, around 94% of them singletons. Specimen: unsorted PBMCs, collected about 5.1 years after starting antiretroviral therapy. The TCR sequence derives from a woman in her 50s with HIV. The rearrangement links TRBV9 to TRBJ1-3, with D unclear. CDR3 bases: TGTGCCAGCAGCCCTCATAGGACGGCCGCAAACACCATATATTTT. This gives the protein CASSPHRTAANTIYF.